A single sample is the source of the 6 T cell receptor beta chains below, sequenced in a study of cytomegalovirus exposure and HLA in healthy donors. Primers: 60 Vbeta forward and 13 Jbeta reverse. Data came from immunoSEQ multiplex PCR; TCRdb stores just in-frame clones and leaves some out. The sample yields fewer than 150,000 clones, about 78% seen once. Material: PBMCs. Source of these receptors: a man aged 40-49 years in good health and CMV-seropositive.

The J gene is TRBJ2-5, the V gene TRBV6-5, with D maybe TRBD2 (6 bases). Germline V gives CDR1 MNHEY, CDR2 SVGAGI. V was cut by 3 bases and J by 2 bases, with 13 bases left in between. The CDR3 has 15 residues. In DNA, the CDR3 is TGTGCCAGCAGTTATCAAGGCGGGGTTCAAGAGACCCAGTACTTC. This translates into CASSYQGGVQETQYF.

This clone was counted only a few times. The chain employs TRBV4-1 and TRBJ2-1; tentatively, D is TRBD1 (6 bases). The V gene's germline CDR1 is MGHRA and CDR2 YSYEKL. The V end lost 0 bases, the J end lost 0 bases, and 15 bases lay between the germline ends. This CDR3 has 18 residues. The chain's CDR3 is CASSQDSDRPSSYNEQFF. Here the CDR3 DNA reads TGCGCCAGCAGCCAAGATAGCGACAGGCCCAGCTCCTACAATGAGCAGTTCTTC.

The genes are TRBV6-5 and TRBJ2-1, with 7 positions matching TRBD2. CDR1 is MNHEY, CDR2 SVGAGI, per germline. This CDR3 is 15 amino acids long. J was trimmed by 7 bases and V by 2 bases; bases with no gene match: 8. The CDR3: CASSYRGGLGNEQFF. CDR3 nucleotides: TGTGCCAGCAGTTACCGAGGAGGACTAGGAAATGAGCAGTTCTTC.

This chain uses TRBV5-8 with TRBJ1-3; D remains unclear. V dropped 2 bases and J dropped 1 base, with 13 bases sitting between them. Germline V CDR1 and CDR2: SGHTS, YDEGEE. The CDR3 is made up of 16 amino acids. The CDR3 coding sequence is TGTGCCAGCAGCTTCTCGGGGTTGGTATCTGGAAACACCATATATTTT. Amino acids: CASSFSGLVSGNTIYF.

The genes are TRBV27 and TRBJ2-3; D perhaps matches TRBD2 (6 bases). V shed 5 bases and J shed 2 bases, with 17 bases lying between them. Germline values: CDR1 MNHEY, CDR2 SMNVEV (reference sequence). This CDR3 is 16 amino acids long. The CDR3 region has the DNA TGTGCCAGCAGTCCGGTTCAGGGAGGTTCCACAGATACGCAGTATTTT. This sequence encodes CASSPVQGGSTDTQYF.

The rearrangement links TRBV7-2 to TRBJ2-3; D is possibly TRBD2 (6 bases). Per germline, CDR1 SGHTA and CDR2 FQGNSA. V lost 5 bases to trimming and J lost 0 bases, with 21 bases between them. The CDR3 contains 18 residues. The CDR3: CASSTLFGGRVSTDTQYF. As DNA, the CDR3 is TGTGCCAGCAGCACCCTGTTCGGAGGGCGTGTTAGCACAGATACGCAGTATTTT.